This section outlines one T cell receptor beta chain sequence together with its context. Authors' methods: Estimated nucleated cell counts came from reference gene primer amplification. Data came from immunoSEQ multiplex PCR; TCRdb stores just in-frame clones and leaves some out. V and J calls and clone size are those listed in that table; D and trimming were worked out from the DNA. Of about 190,000 clones detected, approximately 91% appear once; the ten largest clones hold about 1.1%. The data were taken from a study of blood T cell repertoires in COVID-19. Study-level background: Samples representing acute and convalescent COVID-19 were sourced from the United States, Italy and Spain.

CDR3 length: 16 residues. Germline values: CDR1 SGDLS, CDR2 YYNGEE. The germline V and J ends were trimmed by 5 bases and 1 base, with 15 bases remaining between them. The chain couples TRBV9 to TRBJ2-2, with D possibly TRBD1 on 7 matching bases. This receptor was taken from a man aged 25 to 40 with acute or convalescent COVID-19. The specimen was peripheral blood. CDR3 protein: CASSAQGGLNTGELFF. The DNA for the CDR3 is TGTGCCAGCAGTGCTCAGGGGGGCCTGAACACCGGGGAGCTGTTTTTT.